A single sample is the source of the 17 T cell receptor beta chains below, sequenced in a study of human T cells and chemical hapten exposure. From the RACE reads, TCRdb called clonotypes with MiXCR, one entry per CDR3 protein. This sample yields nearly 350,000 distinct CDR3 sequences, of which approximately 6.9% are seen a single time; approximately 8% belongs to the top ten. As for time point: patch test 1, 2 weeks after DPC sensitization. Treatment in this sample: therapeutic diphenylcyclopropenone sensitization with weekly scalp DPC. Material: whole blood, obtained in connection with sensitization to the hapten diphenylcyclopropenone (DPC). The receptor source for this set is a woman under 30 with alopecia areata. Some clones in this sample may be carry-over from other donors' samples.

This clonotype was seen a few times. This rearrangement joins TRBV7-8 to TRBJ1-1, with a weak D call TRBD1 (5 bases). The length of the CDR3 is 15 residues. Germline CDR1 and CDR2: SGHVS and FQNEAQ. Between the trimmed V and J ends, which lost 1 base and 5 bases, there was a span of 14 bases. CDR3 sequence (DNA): TGTGCCAGCAGCTTAGATACAGGAGGGGTAACTGAAGCTTTCTTT. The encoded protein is CASSLDTGGVTEAFF.

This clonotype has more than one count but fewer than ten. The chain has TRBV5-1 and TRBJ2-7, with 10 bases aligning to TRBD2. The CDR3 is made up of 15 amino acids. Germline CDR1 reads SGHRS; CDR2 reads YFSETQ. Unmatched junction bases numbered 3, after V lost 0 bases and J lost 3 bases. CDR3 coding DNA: TGCGCCAGCAGCTTGGAAGCGGGGGGGCGCTACGAGCAGTACTTC. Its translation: CASSLEAGGRYEQYF.

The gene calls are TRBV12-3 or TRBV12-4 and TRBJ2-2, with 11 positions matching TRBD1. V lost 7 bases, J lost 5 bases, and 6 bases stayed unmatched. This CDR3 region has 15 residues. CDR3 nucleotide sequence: TGTGCCAGCATGGGGACAGGGGGAAGGACCGGGGAGCTGTTTTTT. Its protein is CASMGTGGRTGELFF.

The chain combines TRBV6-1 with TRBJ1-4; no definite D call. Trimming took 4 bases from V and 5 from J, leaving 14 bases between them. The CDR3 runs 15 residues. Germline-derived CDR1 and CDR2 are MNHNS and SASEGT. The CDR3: CASSGTPDLNEKLFF. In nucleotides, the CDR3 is TGTGCCAGCAGTGGGACTCCCGATCTGAATGAAAAACTGTTTTTT.

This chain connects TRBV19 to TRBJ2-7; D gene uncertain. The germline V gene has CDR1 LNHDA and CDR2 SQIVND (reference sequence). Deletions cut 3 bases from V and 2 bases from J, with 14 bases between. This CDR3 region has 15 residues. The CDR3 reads CASSISFGRAYEQYF. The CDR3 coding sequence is TGTGCCAGTAGTATTAGCTTCGGCAGAGCCTACGAGCAGTACTTC. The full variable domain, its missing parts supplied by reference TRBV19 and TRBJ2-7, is DGGITQSPKYLFRKEGQNVTLSCEQNLNHDAMYWYRQDPGQGLRLIYYSQIVNDFQKGDIAEGYSVSREKKESFPLTVTSAQKNPTAFYLCASSISFGRAYEQYFGPGTRLTVT.

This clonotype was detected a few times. The CDR3 spells CASNERGARDTQYF. CDR3 nucleotides: TGTGCCAGCAACGAGCGCGGGGCCCGGGATACGCAGTATTTT. This chain links TRBV3-1 with TRBJ2-3; weak D call: TRBD2 (6 bases). This CDR3 region has 14 residues. V lost 7 bases and J lost 6, with 17 bases in between. CDR1 and CDR2 (germline): LGHDT, YNNKEL (reference sequence).

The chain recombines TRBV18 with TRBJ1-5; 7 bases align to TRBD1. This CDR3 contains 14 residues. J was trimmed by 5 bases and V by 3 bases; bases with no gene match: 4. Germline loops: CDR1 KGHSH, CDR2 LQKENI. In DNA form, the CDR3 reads TGTGCCAGCTCACCGGGGACAGATTATCAGCCCCAGCATTTT. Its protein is CASSPGTDYQPQHF. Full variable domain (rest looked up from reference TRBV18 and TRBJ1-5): NAGVMQNPRHLVRRRGQEARLRCSPMKGHSHVYWYRQLPEEGLKFMVYLQKENIIDESGMPKERFSAEFPKEGPSILRIQQVVRGDSAAYFCASSPGTDYQPQHFGDGTRLSIL.

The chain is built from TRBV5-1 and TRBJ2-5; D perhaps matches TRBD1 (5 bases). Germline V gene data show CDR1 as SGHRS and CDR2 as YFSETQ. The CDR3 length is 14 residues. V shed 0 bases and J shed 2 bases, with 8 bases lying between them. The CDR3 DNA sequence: TGCGCCAGCAGCTTGGGGACAATGCAAGAGACCCAGTACTTC. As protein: CASSLGTMQETQYF.

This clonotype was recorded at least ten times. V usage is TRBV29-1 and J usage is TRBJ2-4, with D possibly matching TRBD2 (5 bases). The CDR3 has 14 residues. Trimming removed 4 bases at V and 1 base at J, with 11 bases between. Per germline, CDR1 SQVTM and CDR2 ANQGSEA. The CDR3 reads CSVGVSGAKNIQYF. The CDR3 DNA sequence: TGCAGCGTTGGAGTATCGGGGGCCAAAAACATTCAGTACTTC.

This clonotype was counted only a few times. CDR3 sequence: CASSYRTADSNQPQHF. The CDR3 DNA is TGTGCCAGCAGTTACCGAACAGCAGATAGCAATCAGCCCCAGCATTTT. V usage is TRBV6-6 and J usage is TRBJ1-5; D is unresolved. Per the germline V gene, CDR1 is MNHNY and CDR2 is SVGAGI (reference sequence). The CDR3 totals 16 residues. V gave up 2 bases and J gave up 0 bases, with 11 bases separating them.

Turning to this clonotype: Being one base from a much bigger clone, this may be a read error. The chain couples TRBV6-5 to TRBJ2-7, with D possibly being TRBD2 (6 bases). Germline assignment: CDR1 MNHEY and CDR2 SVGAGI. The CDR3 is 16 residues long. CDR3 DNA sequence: TGTGCCTGCAGTTACTCGAAATCGGGGGTTTCCTACGAGCAGTACTTC. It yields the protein CACSYSKSGVSYEQYF.

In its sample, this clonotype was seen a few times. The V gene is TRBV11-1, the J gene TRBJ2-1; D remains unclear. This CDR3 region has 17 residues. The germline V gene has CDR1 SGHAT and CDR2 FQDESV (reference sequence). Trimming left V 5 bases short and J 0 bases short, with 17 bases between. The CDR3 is CASSRSFTSYSYNEQFF. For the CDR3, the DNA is TGTGCCAGCAGCCGGAGCTTCACCTCTTACTCCTACAATGAGCAGTTCTTC.

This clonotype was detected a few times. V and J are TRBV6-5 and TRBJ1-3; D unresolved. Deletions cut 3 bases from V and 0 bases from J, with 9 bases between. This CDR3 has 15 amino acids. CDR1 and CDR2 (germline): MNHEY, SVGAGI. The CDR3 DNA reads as TGTGCCAGCAGTTATGGTCTCCACTCTGGAAACACCATATATTTT. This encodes CASSYGLHSGNTIYF.

In nucleotides, the CDR3 is TGTGCCAGCAGCCAAGTTGGTTCCTACGAGCAGTACTTC. Residues: CASSQVGSYEQYF. V gene TRBV3-1 combines with J gene TRBJ2-7; D is unresolved. Germline CDR1 is LGHDT and CDR2 is YNNKEL (reference sequence). V was trimmed by 1 base and J by 1 base, leaving 5 bases between them. The CDR3 length is 13 residues.

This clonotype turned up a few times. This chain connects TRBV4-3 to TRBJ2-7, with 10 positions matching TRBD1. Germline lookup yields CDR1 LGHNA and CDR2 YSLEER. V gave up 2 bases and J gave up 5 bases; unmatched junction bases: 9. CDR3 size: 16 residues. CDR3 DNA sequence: TGCGCCAGCAGCCAAACTCTGGACAGGGGGTCTGACGAGCAGTACTTC. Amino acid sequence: CASSQTLDRGSDEQYF.

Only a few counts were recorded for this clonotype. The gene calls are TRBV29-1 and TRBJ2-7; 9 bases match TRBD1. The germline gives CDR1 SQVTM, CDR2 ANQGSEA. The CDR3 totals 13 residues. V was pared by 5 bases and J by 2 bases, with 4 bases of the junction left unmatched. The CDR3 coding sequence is TGCAGCGTTCGGACAGGGGAGACCTACGAGCAGTACTTC. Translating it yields CSVRTGETYEQYF.

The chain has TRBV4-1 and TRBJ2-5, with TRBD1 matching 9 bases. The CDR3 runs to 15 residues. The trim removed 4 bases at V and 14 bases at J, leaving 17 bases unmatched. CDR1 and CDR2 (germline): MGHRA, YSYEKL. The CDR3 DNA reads TGCGCCAGCAGCCTCTTCCCGGACAGGGGAACGTATTCCTACTTC. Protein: CASSLFPDRGTYSYF.